The T cell receptor (beta chain) under discussion was sequenced for a study of CD8 T cells in ankylosing spondylitis. The study's findings and limits: Relatively scarce in peripheral blood, disease-linked clones were CD8+. The study looked at matched synovial fluid samples from ankylosing spondylitis patients. Disease-linked clones were reported to be significantly enriched there. What seemed typical of ankylosing spondylitis blood was a TCR beta motif built from about 8 highly homologous variants.

With regard to this clonotype: Its cognate antigen is unknown.

Making the TCR beta libraries involved quantitative 5'-RACE with molecular barcodes. From the 5' RACE reads, TCRdb called clonotypes with MiXCR, one entry per CDR3 protein. This repertoire shows some 100,000 distinct CDR3 sequences, around 8.5% found once; its top ten account for 30%. The CDR3 has 13 amino acids. CDR1 is SNHLY, CDR2 FYNNEI, per germline. Trimming left V 2 bases short and J 6 bases short, with 10 bases between. The TCR originated in a male donor with ankylosing spondylitis. The specimen was blood, either unsorted or a sorted T cell fraction (not recorded which). The J gene is TRBJ1-1, the V gene TRBV2; D is ambiguous. CDR3 sequence (DNA): TGTGCCAGCAGTGAAAACAGTAGGGCTGAAGCTTTCTTT. It codes for CASSENSRAEAFF.